The clone carrying this T cell receptor (beta chain) has only a few counts. Its antigen is unknown. The sample is drawn from a study of identical twins. Study findings and constraints: Shared out-of-frame alpha sequences (those common to twins) showed excess low generation probability. Conclusions relied on cross-sectional statistical analysis, not following the same donors.

Using its own MiXCR run on the 5' RACE reads, TCRdb lists one record per CDR3 protein. This sample has around 250,000 distinct CDR3 sequences, with 6.5% found just once. The CDR3 spans 15 residues. Germline loops: CDR1 MNHNS, CDR2 SASEGT. Trimming removed 3 bases from V and 5 bases from J; junction bases left unmatched: 6. These data were also filed under a second study, of T cells expressing NK-cell markers.

This TCR came from a woman younger than 35 in good health. The V call is TRBV6-1, the J call TRBJ2-3; 9 nucleotides match TRBD2. What was sequenced was CD8+ T cells sorted from blood. The CDR3 reads CASSEVAGEVDTQYF. In DNA, the CDR3 is TGTGCCAGCAGTGAGGTAGCGGGAGAGGTAGATACGCAGTATTTT.